The present T cell receptor (beta chain) was sequenced within a study of graft-versus-host responses after intestinal transplantation. The overall study: Multivisceral, liver-intestinal, or isolated intestinal transplants were performed in recipients. Each patient got anti-thymocyte globulin induction, then tacrolimus and steroids for about 3 years. Study-level results: Investigators detected GvH clones in recipient marrow, with some emerging earlier in ileum or blood. Peak circulating GvH clone levels tracked with early post-transplant HvG declines.

The junction had 3 bases not matched to a gene; V was cut back by 3 bases and J by 8 bases. Germline CDR1 and CDR2: MNHEY and SMNVEV (reference sequence). This CDR3 is built from 15 residues. The data were produced by immunoSEQ multiplex PCR, yet TCRdb's version contains in-frame clones alone and is incomplete. The data show 85,000 to 100,000 clones, with roughly 82% seen just once and about 1.5% held by the top ten. Regarding this clone: Its matching antigen is unknown.

This receptor was identified in a human patient who received an intestinal transplant, so some T cells may come from the graft donor. This sequence joins TRBV27 and TRBJ2-1, with 14 nucleotides matching TRBD2. This sample comprised PBMCs, obtained 255 days after intestinal transplant. Here the CDR3 reads CASSFGLAGGHEQFF. CDR3 DNA: TGTGCCAGCAGTTTCGGACTAGCGGGAGGCCATGAGCAGTTCTTC.